The source of this T cell receptor (beta chain) is a study of cytomegalovirus exposure and HLA in healthy donors. The PCR had 60 Vbeta and 13 Jbeta primers. TCRdb's table, derived via immunoSEQ multiplex PCR, lists solely in-frame clones and lacks some. Among more than 95,000 clones listed, 75% to 85% were seen once. The CDR3 covers 16 residues. CDR1 is MNHEY and CDR2 is SMNVEV in the germline V gene (reference sequence). V dropped 4 bases and J dropped 0 bases, with 16 bases sitting between them. Sequencing was carried out using PBMCs. This TCR came from a man younger than 40 in good health and CMV-seronegative. The chain employs TRBV27 and TRBJ2-7, with D tentatively TRBD2 (6 bases). Here the CDR3 reads CASSSKVEGFSYEQYF. In nucleotides, the CDR3 is TGTGCCAGCAGTTCTAAGGTGGAGGGGTTCTCCTACGAGCAGTACTTC.